One and the same sample provided the 31 T cell receptor beta chains below, sequenced in a study of cytomegalovirus exposure and HLA in healthy donors. PCR amplification relied on 60 Vbeta primers (plus 13 Jbeta primers). Generated by immunoSEQ multiplex PCR, the TCRdb table keeps only in-frame clones and is missing some. The sample shows tens of thousands of clones, around 68% of them seen only once. Sequences were obtained from PBMCs. The receptors stem from a man aged 45-65 years in good health and CMV-seropositive.

V and J are TRBV30 and TRBJ1-4; the D gene is possibly TRBD1 (6 bases). The V gene's germline CDR1 is GTSNPN and CDR2 SVGIG (reference sequence). The length of the CDR3 is 16 residues. V dropped 0 bases and J dropped 0 bases, with 11 bases sitting between them. CDR3 bases: TGTGCCTGGAGTGTATCCCGGACAGCAACTAATGAAAAACTGTTTTTT. The encoded protein is CAWSVSRTATNEKLFF.

The chain links TRBV27 to TRBJ1-1; 9 bases align to TRBD1. The CDR3 sequence is 16 residues long. CDR1 and CDR2 (germline): MNHEY, SMNVEV (reference sequence). V trimming: 4 bases; J trimming: 5 bases; junction bases outside the gene matches: 11. CDR3 in amino acids: CASSYRGQGRRTEAFF. The CDR3 DNA is TGTGCCAGCAGTTACCGGGGACAGGGTAGACGGACTGAAGCTTTCTTT.

This clone was observed a handful of times. The rearrangement uses TRBV2 and TRBJ2-1, with D tentatively TRBD2 (6 bases). Germline CDR1 is SNHLY and CDR2 is FYNNEI. V dropped 8 bases and J dropped 10 bases, with 12 bases sitting between them. The CDR3 totals 11 residues. The CDR3 region is CASLRGREQFF. Written as DNA, the CDR3 is TGTGCCAGCTTGCGGGGACGGGAGCAGTTCTTC.

The CDR3: CASSESRNYGYTF. CDR3 bases: TGTGCCAGCAGTGAATCTAGAAACTATGGCTACACCTTC. The chain recombines TRBV2 with TRBJ1-2; D not resolved. Germline V gene lookup returns CDR1 SNHLY and CDR2 FYNNEI. The CDR3 spans 13 residues. Trimming stripped 2 bases from V and 2 bases from J, with 6 bases between. The entire variable domain, with the rest obtained from reference TRBV2 and TRBJ1-2, is as follows: EPEVTQTPSHQVTQMGQEVILRCVPISNHLYFYWYRQILGQKVEFLVSFYNNEISEKSEIFDDQFSVERPDGSNFTLKIRSTKLEDSAMYFCASSESRNYGYTFGSGTRLTVV.

The rearrangement joins TRBV11-3 to TRBJ1-4, with D hard to call. V lost 5 bases to trimming and J lost 3 bases, with 16 bases between them. The germline gives CDR1 SGHNT, CDR2 YENEEA. The CDR3 sequence is 16 residues long. The CDR3 spells CASSRLRNRANEKLFF. The CDR3, as DNA: TGTGCCAGCAGCCGCCTTAGGAACAGAGCTAATGAAAAACTGTTTTTT.

This clone has only one observation. The chain recombines TRBV29-1 with TRBJ2-1; D is unclear. Germline CDR1 SQVTM, CDR2 ANQGSEA. V lost 4 bases to trimming and J lost 6 bases, with 7 bases between them. This CDR3 region has 11 residues. CDR3 bases: TGCAGCGTTGTTGGCTTCAATGAGCAGTTCTTC. Protein: CSVVGFNEQFF.

V is TRBV6-5 and J is TRBJ1-1, with D tentatively TRBD1 (5 bases). Germline V gene data show CDR1 as MNHEY and CDR2 as SVGAGI. CDR3 length: 15 residues. Trimming pared 0 bases from V and 3 bases from J, leaving 11 bases between. The CDR3, as DNA: TGTGCCAGCAGTTACTCCGTGCAGGGCTACACTGAAGCTTTCTTT. This codes for CASSYSVQGYTEAFF.

The genes are TRBV25-1 and TRBJ1-2, with 7 bases identical to TRBD1. The CDR3 runs to 14 residues. After removal of 1 base from V and 4 bases from J, the junction contained 3 bases not matched to a gene. Germline V gives CDR1 MGHDK, CDR2 SYGVNS. The CDR3 reads CASSESGDSYGYTF. The CDR3 bases are TGTGCCAGCAGTGAATCGGGGGACAGCTATGGCTACACCTTC.

The chain carries TRBV15 and TRBJ1-2, with a tentative D call TRBD1 (6 bases). This CDR3 is built from 16 residues. Germline CDR1 and CDR2: LNHNV and YYDKDF (reference sequence). Trimming removed 3 bases at V and 8 bases at J, with 22 bases between. In DNA, the CDR3 is TGTGCCACCAGCAGGCCCGGGGCGACGGTGGGGACAGGCTACACCTTC. This gives the protein CATSRPGATVGTGYTF. Supplemented by reference TRBV15 and TRBJ1-2, the full variable domain reads DAMVIQNPRYQVTQFGKPVTLSCSQTLNHNVMYWYQQKSSQAPKLLFHYYDKDFNNEADTPDNFQSRRPNTSFCFLDIRSPGLGDTAMYLCATSRPGATVGTGYTFGSGTRLTVV.

J is TRBJ1-2 and V is TRBV6-6, with D possibly being TRBD1 (5 bases). The CDR3 consists of 13 residues. CDR1 is MNHNY and CDR2 is SVGAGI in the germline V gene (reference sequence). Trimming stripped 11 bases from V and 2 bases from J, with 15 bases between. The CDR3 region has the DNA TGTGCCGCAGGGCTCTCAGGGAACTATGGCTACACCTTC. Translated: CAAGLSGNYGYTF.

The J gene is TRBJ1-1, the V gene TRBV5-1; tentative D call: TRBD1 (5 bases). The CDR3 totals 15 residues. CDR1 SGHRS and CDR2 YFSETQ come from the germline V gene. V lost 0 bases and J 4 bases, leaving 13 bases between the germline ends. The CDR3 DNA follows: TGCGCCAGCAGCTTGGTACAGGCAAGGCCCACTGAAGCTTTCTTT. This encodes CASSLVQARPTEAFF.

This clone was counted once. The CDR3 protein is CSVLGQGVSYEQYF. CDR3 nucleotide sequence: TGCAGCGTCCTAGGACAGGGGGTTTCCTACGAGCAGTACTTC. The chain employs TRBV29-1 and TRBJ2-7; 10 nucleotides align to TRBD1. V was pared by 6 bases and J by 1 base, with 6 bases of the junction left unmatched. Germline-derived CDR1 and CDR2 are SQVTM and ANQGSEA. The CDR3 contains 14 residues.

The chain joins TRBV2 to TRBJ1-5; D gene ambiguous. CDR1 SNHLY and CDR2 FYNNEI come from the germline V gene. The CDR3 is 15 amino acids. V lost 2 bases to trimming and J lost 3 bases, with 11 bases between them. CDR3 region: CASSEFNYSNQPQHF. DNA for the CDR3: TGTGCCAGCAGTGAATTTAATTACTCCAATCAGCCCCAGCATTTT.

This clone showed up just once. The rearrangement joins TRBV30 to TRBJ2-5, with 15 bases fitting TRBD2. The J call may be mistaken, given a closer DNA end match to TRBJ2-7. CDR3 length: 14 residues. Germline CDR1 reads GTSNPN; CDR2 reads SVGIG (reference sequence). CDR3: CAWSLGLAGGEQYF. The CDR3 nucleotides are TGTGCCTGGAGTTTGGGACTAGCGGGGGGCGAGCAGTACTTC.

The CDR3, as DNA: TGTGCCAGCAGCGTAGGACAGGGGGCGCGTTCACCCCTCCACTTT. Its translation is CASSVGQGARSPLHF. V usage is TRBV9 and J usage is TRBJ1-6; 10 bases align to TRBD1. Trimming removed 0 bases from V and 9 bases from J; junction bases left unmatched: 3. The CDR3 spans 15 residues. Germline lookup yields CDR1 SGDLS and CDR2 YYNGEE.

This clone was seen a handful of times. The chain combines TRBV10-2 with TRBJ2-7, with 10 bases matching TRBD2. J lost 6 bases, V lost 5 bases, and 16 bases had no gene match. Germline V gives CDR1 WSHSY, CDR2 SAAADI. The CDR3 length is 17 residues. This chain's CDR3 is CASSPPTSGVAGAEQYF. DNA of the CDR3: TGCGCCAGCAGTCCCCCCACTAGCGGGGTGGCTGGGGCCGAGCAGTACTTC.

This clone occurred a few times. The genes are TRBV6-1 and TRBJ2-3; 12 bases agree with TRBD1. Germline V CDR1 and CDR2: MNHNS, SASEGT. V gave up 6 bases and J gave up 11 bases; unmatched junction bases: 9. The CDR3 spans 14 residues. In DNA, the CDR3 is TGTGCCAGCAGATTCCGGGACAGGGGGCCCAGGCAGTATTTT. Translation: CASRFRDRGPRQYF.

The chain employs TRBV6-6 and TRBJ2-3; D may be TRBD1 (5 bases). V gave up 4 bases and J gave up 6 bases, with 14 bases separating them. Germline V gives CDR1 MNHNY, CDR2 SVGAGI (reference sequence). This CDR3 comprises 14 residues. CDR3 loop: CASSFQGSMDTQYF. The CDR3 DNA reads as TGTGCCAGCAGTTTTCAGGGATCTATGGATACGCAGTATTTT.

The rearrangement links TRBV14 to TRBJ1-1; the D is unclear. The CDR3 is made up of 14 amino acids. The germline gives CDR1 SGHDN, CDR2 FVKESK. Trimming stripped 2 bases from V and 7 bases from J, with 14 bases between. The DNA of the CDR3 is TGTGCCAGCAGCCAAAGTGAACAGCCCTATGAAGCTTTCTTT. It encodes CASSQSEQPYEAFF.

The genes are TRBV30 and TRBJ1-4; D possibly corresponds to TRBD1 (6 bases). V was cut by 3 bases and J by 9 bases, with 14 bases left in between. The CDR3 sequence is 13 residues long. Germline V gene lookup returns CDR1 GTSNPN and CDR2 SVGIG (reference sequence). The CDR3 protein is CAWRDSGSKKLFF. The CDR3 DNA sequence: TGTGCCTGGAGGGACAGCGGGAGTAAAAAACTGTTTTTT.

The chain uses TRBV30 and TRBJ1-1, with D possibly matching TRBD1 (5 bases). V was shortened by 6 bases and J by 0 bases, with 14 bases between the two germline ends. The CDR3 runs to 14 residues. Germline V lookup: CDR1 GTSNPN, CDR2 SVGIG (reference sequence). The CDR3 loop is CACTRDFLNTEAFF. The CDR3 region has the DNA TGTGCCTGTACCAGGGATTTTTTGAACACTGAAGCTTTCTTT.

The CDR3 sequence is CASSSGQNDQPQHF. The CDR3, as DNA: TGTGCCAGCAGTTCTGGACAGAACGATCAGCCCCAGCATTTT. The chain carries TRBV27 and TRBJ1-5; possible D gene TRBD1, 6 bases. Trimming took off 4 bases at V and 5 bases at J, with 12 bases between the two ends. The CDR3 covers 14 residues. Germline V CDR1 and CDR2: MNHEY, SMNVEV (reference sequence).

V usage is TRBV7-2 and J usage is TRBJ2-2; 7 bases line up with TRBD1. The V segment lost 5 bases and the J segment 3 bases; nucleotides outside the gene matches: 9. Germline V CDR1 and CDR2: SGHTA, FQGNSA. The length of the CDR3 is 16 residues. This chain's CDR3 is CASSHYRGLDTGELFF. In DNA, the CDR3 is TGTGCCAGCAGCCACTACAGGGGTCTTGACACCGGGGAGCTGTTTTTT.

This rearrangement joins TRBV7-2 to TRBJ1-5, with unresolved D. Deletions cut 3 bases from V and 4 bases from J, with 13 bases between. CDR1 SGHTA and CDR2 FQGNSA come from the germline V gene. This CDR3 has 15 amino acids. The CDR3, as DNA: TGTGCCAGCAGCTTGGGAGAGAGGGCTAATCAGCCCCAGCATTTT. Residues: CASSLGERANQPQHF.

The genes are TRBV21-1 and TRBJ2-5; TRBD1 is the table's D call and was not checked against the DNA. TRBV21-1 corresponds to a pseudogene. The CDR3 runs 12 residues. CDR3 nucleotides: TGTGCCAGCAGCAAAGAATCGGCAGGGTTGAACTTC. This codes for CASSKESAGLNF.

CDR3 DNA: TGTGCCAGCAGCGTCCGGACAGTGAACAATGAGCAGTTCTTC. It specifies CASSVRTVNNEQFF. The chain is built from TRBV27 and TRBJ2-1, with D possibly being TRBD1 (6 bases). CDR3 length: 14 amino acids. Germline V lookup: CDR1 MNHEY, CDR2 SMNVEV (reference sequence). Trimming left V 6 bases short and J 5 bases short, with 14 bases between.

J is TRBJ2-5 and V is TRBV5-4; possibly TRBD2 for D (6 bases). V was pared by 3 bases and J by 1 base, with 10 bases between. CDR3 length: 14 amino acids. The germline V gene has CDR1 SGHNT and CDR2 YYREEE (reference sequence). CDR3 coding DNA: TGTGCCAGCAGCTCGCCGGGACTCCAAGAGACCCAGTACTTC. As protein: CASSSPGLQETQYF.

V and J are TRBV7-8 and TRBJ1-4; weak D call: TRBD1 (5 bases). V gave up 2 bases and J gave up 5 bases, with 15 bases separating them. The CDR3 contains 16 residues. Germline CDR1 is SGHVS and CDR2 is FQNEAQ. The CDR3 reads CASSLKRQSQNEKLFF. The CDR3 coding sequence is TGTGCCAGCAGCTTAAAGCGACAGAGTCAAAATGAAAAACTGTTTTTT.

The chain links TRBV10-3 to TRBJ1-1; D may be TRBD1 (6 bases). The CDR3 is 14 residues long. V dropped 6 bases and J dropped 3 bases, with 14 bases sitting between them. Germline lookup yields CDR1 ENHRY and CDR2 SYGVKD. This CDR3 reads CAIRTGARDTEAFF. The DNA for the CDR3 is TGTGCCATCAGGACAGGCGCTAGGGACACTGAAGCTTTCTTT.

This clone has just a few counts. The chain is built from TRBV4-1 and TRBJ2-7; 7 bases are shared with TRBD2. The CDR3 loop spans 18 amino acids. Trimming cost V 0 bases and J 6 bases; bases outside gene matches: 17. CDR1 MGHRA and CDR2 YSYEKL come from the germline V gene. CDR3 DNA sequence: TGCGCCAGCAGCCAAGATTTTCTAGCGGTTAACCAAGGAGGCGAGCAGTACTTC. It yields the protein CASSQDFLAVNQGGEQYF.

The table lists this clone with a few counts. The chain links TRBV29-1 to TRBJ2-3; D might be TRBD2 (5 bases). V dropped 5 bases and J dropped 10 bases, with 13 bases sitting between them. Germline V gives CDR1 SQVTM, CDR2 ANQGSEA. This CDR3 comprises 11 residues. CDR3 region: CSVPPLGAQYF. Written as DNA, the CDR3 is TGCAGCGTTCCCCCACTAGGTGCGCAGTATTTT.